A selection of T cell receptor beta chains follows, all from one sample in a study of PD-1 blockade in classical Hodgkin lymphoma. This table comes from immunoSEQ multiplex PCR, and its TCRdb copy is limited to in-frame clones, with some not included. This table holds some 9,500 clones, 70% to 80% found once. Here the sequenced sample was CD8+ T cells from blood, taken before the fourth cycle of nivolumab. The receptors were sampled from a human donor with classical Hodgkin lymphoma. CDR3s include the opening cysteine and the closing phenylalanine or tryptophan. A D gene is named only where the DNA matches it firmly.

v_gene	j_gene	d_gene	CDR3aa
TRBV2	TRBJ2-3	TRBD1	CASFQGVSTDTQYF
TRBV7-2	TRBJ2-5	-	CASSLVVNQETQYF
TRBV6-1	TRBJ2-5	-	CASSGPERRETQYF
TRBV6-7	TRBJ2-7	-	CASSRVDTYEQYF
TRBV7-3	TRBJ2-1	-	CASSSSPGDEQFF
TRBV27	TRBJ1-1	-	CASSPSRGNTEAFF
TRBV29-1	TRBJ1-2	-	CSVPHLGEYGYTF
TRBV9	TRBJ2-1	TRBD2	CASSDGGLALNEQFF
TRBV28	TRBJ2-7	TRBD2	CATSGNLSYEQYF
TRBV5-6	TRBJ1-5	-	CASSFGQNSNQPQHF
TRBV28	TRBJ1-5	-	CASSYPTGRGGNQPQHF
TRBV9	TRBJ1-2	-	CASSAHPDNPYGYTF
TRBV19	TRBJ1-1	-	CASSIEGSEAFF
TRBV7-2	TRBJ1-1	-	CASSWGRTEAFF
TRBV15	TRBJ1-5	-	CATSRDGGNQPQHF
TRBV6-6	TRBJ1-1	TRBD1	CASSATGGTEAFF
TRBV5-1	TRBJ1-4	-	CASSLAGGLNEKLFF
TRBV2	TRBJ1-1	-	CASSGEKNTEAFF
TRBV13	TRBJ1-1	-	CASSLGVWGNGTEAFF
TRBV27	TRBJ2-7	TRBD1	CASRTTGGEQYF
TRBV19	TRBJ1-1	TRBD1	CASRATGGDTEAFF
TRBV5-4	TRBJ1-2	-	CASSLRGYYGYTF
TRBV5-1	TRBJ2-7	TRBD2	CASSSSGLAGEQYF
TRBV19	TRBJ2-7	-	CASSMQGTGVYEQYF
TRBV27	TRBJ2-3	TRBD1	CASSGTGETIPDTQYF
TRBV7-2	TRBJ1-1	TRBD1	CASSPAWDREAFF
TRBV7-9	TRBJ1-4	TRBD1	CASSATSGGREKLFF
TRBV5-6	TRBJ1-2	-	CASSLRGYYGYTF
TRBV6-6	TRBJ1-2	-	CASSGDRFYGYTF
TRBV27	TRBJ2-7	-	CASSLSDGNTYEQYF
TRBV6-5	TRBJ2-7	TRBD1	CASSLGQGSDEQYF
TRBV29-1	TRBJ2-1	-	CSFRLGTLQQFF
TRBV21-1	TRBJ1-2	-	CASSLKDYGYTF
TRBV9	TRBJ1-2	-	CASSVESFPGDRYTF
TRBV29-1	TRBJ2-1	-	CSVLRDEQFF
TRBV7-9	TRBJ1-2	-	CASRGDGYTF